This section outlines one T cell receptor beta chain sequence together with its context. Its antigen remains unknown. At one boundary the junction diverges from the germline segment, which might be a read error. These data are taken from a study of breast tumors, draining lymph nodes, adjacent tissues. Study-wide findings and caveats: That most tumor T cells come from lymph nodes remained unproven. Tumor repertoires ranked between lymph nodes and nontumor tissue in diversity, with V and J gene preferences.

One entry per CDR3 protein results from TCRdb running MiXCR on the multiplex PCR reads. Of 150,000 to 200,000 distinct CDR3 sequences in the sample, 30% to 40% are singletons; the top ten hold approximately 4.3%. Samples came from axillary lymph nodes draining the breast cancer. CDR1 is SEHNR and CDR2 is FQNEAQ in the germline V gene (reference sequence). The CDR3 has 15 residues. What was sequenced was axillary lymph node tissue. The receptor's source is a female donor with breast cancer. Some clones in this sample may be carry-over from other donors' samples. This sequence joins TRBV7-9 and TRBJ2-5; the D gene is possibly TRBD1 (6 bases). CDR3 in amino acids: CASSPRDNPQDTQYF. The DNA for the CDR3 is TGTGCCAGCAGCCCCCGGGACAACCCCCAAGACACCCAGTACTTC.